The 3 T cell receptor beta chains below were found in one sample sequenced in a study of blood T cell repertoires in COVID-19. Produced via immunoSEQ multiplex PCR; TCRdb's table is partial and in-frame only. The data show under 75,000 clones, approximately 80% seen once. Sequences were obtained from peripheral blood. These receptors originate from a man in his 70s who had recovered from COVID-19.

The rearrangement links TRBV12-5 to TRBJ2-5, with TRBD2 matching over 12 bases. After removal of 4 bases from V and 5 bases from J, the junction contained 8 bases not matched to a gene. CDR1 and CDR2 (germline): LGHNT, FRNRAP. CDR3 length: 16 residues. The DNA for the CDR3 is TGTGCTAGTGGTTCGCCTAGCGGGGGGGCCGTGGAGACCCAGTACTTC. The encoded protein is CASGSPSGGAVETQYF.

The chain recombines TRBV19 with TRBJ2-3; TRBD2 matches at 11 bases. The CDR3 runs 15 residues. Germline-derived CDR1 and CDR2 are LNHDA and SQIVND (reference sequence). The junction had 5 bases not matched to a gene; V was cut back by 5 bases and J by 4 bases. The CDR3 DNA sequence: TGTGCCAGTAGTCCCGGGACTAGCGGACCAGATACGCAGTATTTT. It codes for CASSPGTSGPDTQYF.

The chain couples TRBV3-1 (or the pseudogene TRBV3-2) to TRBJ1-5, with 7 bases fitting TRBD1. Per the germline V gene, CDR1 is LGHDT and CDR2 is YNNKEL (reference sequence). The V segment lost 4 bases and the J segment 4 bases; nucleotides outside the gene matches: 4. The CDR3 contains 14 residues. CDR3 sequence: CASSLGTVNQPQHF. The CDR3 DNA is TGTGCCAGCAGCCTCGGGACAGTTAATCAGCCCCAGCATTTT.